This is a list of T cell receptor beta chains from one sample in a study of blood T cell repertoires in COVID-19. Clones were sequenced by immunoSEQ multiplex PCR, and TCRdb holds only the in-frame ones, with some missing. Of roughly 180,000 clones in the sample, about 90% were seen once. Sequences were obtained from PBMCs or T cells enriched from blood (not recorded which). The receptors here all came from a woman under 40 who had recovered from COVID-19. Both conserved end residues are part of each CDR3.

J | length | V | CDR3
TRBJ1-1 | 14 | TRBV25-1 | CASSDSRYSGEAFF
TRBJ2-5 | 15 | TRBV5-1 | CASSLNFRGRETQYF
TRBJ1-1 | 13 | TRBV7-2 | CASSLVNSAEAFF
TRBJ1-1 | 16 | TRBV11-3 | CASSLGSRGTNTEAFF
TRBJ1-1 | 16 | TRBV6-5 | CASSYSSNRANTEAFF
TRBJ1-5 | 14 | TRBV12-5 | CASGLWAADQPQHF
TRBJ1-4 | 14 | TRBV6-5 | CASGQGATNEKLFF
TRBJ1-4 | 14 | TRBV9 | CASSVARDNEKLFF
TRBJ2-1 | 13 | TRBV25-1 | CASSERWDNEQFF
TRBJ1-5 | 13 | TRBV27 | CASSWGGNQPQHF
TRBJ2-7 | 15 | TRBV9 | CASSVAGISSYEQYF
TRBJ2-3 | 16 | TRBV7-2 | CASSLIRGGGTDTQYF
TRBJ1-5 | 18 | TRBV6-1 | CASSGLSSHGRADQPQHF
TRBJ2-1 | 16 | TRBV29-1 | CSVEGSAGYISGEQFF
TRBJ1-2 | 14 | TRBV30 | CAWSVALGALGYTF